This T cell receptor (beta chain) is from a study of blood T cell repertoires in COVID-19. The assay was immunoSEQ multiplex PCR, and TCRdb's table has in-frame clones only and misses some. In the table there are fewer than 150,000 clones, around nine tenths of which are singletons. Sequenced: peripheral blood. The origin of this receptor is a man in his forties or fifties with active or convalescent COVID-19.

DNA for the CDR3: TGTGCCAGCAGTAAAGAAGCGGGAGCTTTAGGCAATGAGCAGTTCTTC. It encodes CASSKEAGALGNEQFF. The chain recombines TRBV6-4 with TRBJ2-1; the match to TRBD2 covers 8 bases. The CDR3 spans 16 residues. CDR1 is MRHNA and CDR2 is SNTAGT in the germline V gene. V shed 5 bases and J 6 bases; nucleotides not matched to a gene: 12.